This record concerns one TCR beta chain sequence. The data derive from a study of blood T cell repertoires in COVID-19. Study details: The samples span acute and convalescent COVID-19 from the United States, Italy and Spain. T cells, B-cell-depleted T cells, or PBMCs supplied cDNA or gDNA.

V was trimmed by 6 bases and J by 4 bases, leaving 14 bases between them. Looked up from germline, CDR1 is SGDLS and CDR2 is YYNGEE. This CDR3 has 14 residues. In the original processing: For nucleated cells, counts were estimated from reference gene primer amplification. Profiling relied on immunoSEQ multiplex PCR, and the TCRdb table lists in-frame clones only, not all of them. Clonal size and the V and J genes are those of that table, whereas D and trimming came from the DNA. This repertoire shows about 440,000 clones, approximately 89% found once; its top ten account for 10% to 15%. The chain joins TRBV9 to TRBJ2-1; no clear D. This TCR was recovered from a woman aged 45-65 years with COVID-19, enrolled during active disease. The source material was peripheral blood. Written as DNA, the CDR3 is TGTGCCAGCACCCCTGAAACATCTTACAATGAGCAGTTCTTC. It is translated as CASTPETSYNEQFF.